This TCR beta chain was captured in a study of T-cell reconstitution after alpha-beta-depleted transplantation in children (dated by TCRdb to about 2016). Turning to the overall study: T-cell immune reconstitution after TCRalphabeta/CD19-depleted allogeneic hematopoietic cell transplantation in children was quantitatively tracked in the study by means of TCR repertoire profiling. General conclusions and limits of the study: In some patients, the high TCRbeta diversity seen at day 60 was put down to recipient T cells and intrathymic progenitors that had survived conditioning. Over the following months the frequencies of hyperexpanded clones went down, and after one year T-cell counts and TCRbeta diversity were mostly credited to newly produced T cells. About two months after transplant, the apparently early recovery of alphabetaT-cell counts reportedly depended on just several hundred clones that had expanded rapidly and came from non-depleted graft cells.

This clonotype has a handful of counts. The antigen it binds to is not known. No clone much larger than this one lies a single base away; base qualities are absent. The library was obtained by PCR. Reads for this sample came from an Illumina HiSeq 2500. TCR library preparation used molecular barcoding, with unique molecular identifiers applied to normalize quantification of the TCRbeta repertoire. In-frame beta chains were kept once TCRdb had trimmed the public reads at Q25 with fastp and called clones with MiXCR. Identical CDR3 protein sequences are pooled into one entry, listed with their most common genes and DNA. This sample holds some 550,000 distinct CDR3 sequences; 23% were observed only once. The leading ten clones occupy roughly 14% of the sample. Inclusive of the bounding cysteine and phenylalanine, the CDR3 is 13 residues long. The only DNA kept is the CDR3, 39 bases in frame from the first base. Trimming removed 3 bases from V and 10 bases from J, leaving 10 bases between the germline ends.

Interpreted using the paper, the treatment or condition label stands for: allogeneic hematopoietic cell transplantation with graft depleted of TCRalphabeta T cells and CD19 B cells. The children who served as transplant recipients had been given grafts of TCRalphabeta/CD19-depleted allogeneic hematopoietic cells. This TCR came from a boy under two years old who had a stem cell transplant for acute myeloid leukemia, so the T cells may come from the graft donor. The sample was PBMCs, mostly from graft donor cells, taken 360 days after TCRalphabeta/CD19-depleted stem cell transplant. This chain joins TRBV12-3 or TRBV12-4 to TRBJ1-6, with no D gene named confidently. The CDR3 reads CASSFDRLSPLHF. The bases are TGTGCCAGCAGTTTTGACCGTCTGTCACCCCTCCACTTT.